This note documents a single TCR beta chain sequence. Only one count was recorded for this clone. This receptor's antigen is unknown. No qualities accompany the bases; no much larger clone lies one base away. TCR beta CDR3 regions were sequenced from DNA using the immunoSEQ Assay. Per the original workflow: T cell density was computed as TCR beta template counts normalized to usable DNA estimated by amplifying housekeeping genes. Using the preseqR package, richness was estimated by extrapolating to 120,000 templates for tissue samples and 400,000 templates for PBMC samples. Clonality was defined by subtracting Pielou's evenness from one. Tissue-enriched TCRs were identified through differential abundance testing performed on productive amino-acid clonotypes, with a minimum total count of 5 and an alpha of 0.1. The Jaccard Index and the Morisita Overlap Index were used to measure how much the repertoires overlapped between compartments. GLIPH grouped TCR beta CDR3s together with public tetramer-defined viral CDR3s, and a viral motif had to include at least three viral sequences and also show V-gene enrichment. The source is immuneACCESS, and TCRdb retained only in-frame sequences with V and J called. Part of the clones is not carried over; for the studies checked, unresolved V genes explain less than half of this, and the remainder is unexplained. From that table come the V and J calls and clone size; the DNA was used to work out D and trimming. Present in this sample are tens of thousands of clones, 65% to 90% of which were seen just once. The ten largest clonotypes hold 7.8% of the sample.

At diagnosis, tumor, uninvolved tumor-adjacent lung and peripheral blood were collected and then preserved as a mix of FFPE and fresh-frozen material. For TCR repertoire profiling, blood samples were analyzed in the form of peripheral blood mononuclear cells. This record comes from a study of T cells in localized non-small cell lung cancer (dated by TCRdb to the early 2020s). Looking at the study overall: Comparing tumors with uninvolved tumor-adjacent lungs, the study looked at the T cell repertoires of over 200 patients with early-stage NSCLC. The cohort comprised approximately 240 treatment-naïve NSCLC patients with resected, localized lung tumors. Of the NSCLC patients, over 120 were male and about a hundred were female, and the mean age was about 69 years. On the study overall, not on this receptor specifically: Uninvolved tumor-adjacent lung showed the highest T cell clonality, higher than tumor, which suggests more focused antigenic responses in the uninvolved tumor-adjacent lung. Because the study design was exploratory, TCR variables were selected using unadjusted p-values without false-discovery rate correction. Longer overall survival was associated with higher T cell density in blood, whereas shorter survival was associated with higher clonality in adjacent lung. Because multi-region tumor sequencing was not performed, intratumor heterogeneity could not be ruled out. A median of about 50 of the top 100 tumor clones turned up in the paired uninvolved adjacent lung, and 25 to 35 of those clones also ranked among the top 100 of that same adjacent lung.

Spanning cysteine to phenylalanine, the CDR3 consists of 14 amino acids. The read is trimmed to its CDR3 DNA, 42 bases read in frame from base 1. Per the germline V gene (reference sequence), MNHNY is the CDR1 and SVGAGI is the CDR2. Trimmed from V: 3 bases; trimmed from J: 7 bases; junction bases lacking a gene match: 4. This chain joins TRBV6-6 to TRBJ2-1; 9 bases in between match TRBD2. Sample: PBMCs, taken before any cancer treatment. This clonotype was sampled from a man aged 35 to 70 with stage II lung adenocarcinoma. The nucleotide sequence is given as TGTGCCAGCAGTTATGCTAGCGGGGAGAATGAGCAGTTCTTC. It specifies CASSYASGENEQFF.